The source of this T cell receptor beta chain is a study of cytomegalovirus exposure and HLA in healthy donors. The method was immunoSEQ multiplex PCR; TCRdb's version includes in-frame clones alone and lacks a portion of them. The sample contains some 240,000 clones, around 90% of which appear only once. This CDR3 comprises 16 residues. The V gene end was trimmed by 7 bases and the J gene end by 7 bases; junction bases not matched to a gene: 15. Germline loops: CDR1 LNHDA, CDR2 SQIVND (reference sequence). The chain recombines TRBV19 with TRBJ2-7, with 11 bases fitting TRBD2. The material sequenced was PBMCs. The source of this sequence is a woman aged 18-30 years in good health and CMV-seropositive. The CDR3 DNA follows: TGTGCCAGTACCTCCTCCGGATGGCTAGCGGGGGGTGAGCAGTACTTC. Its protein is CASTSSGWLAGGEQYF. The complete variable domain, with remaining parts taken from reference TRBV19 and TRBJ2-7, reads DGGITQSPKYLFRKEGQNVTLSCEQNLNHDAMYWYRQDPGQGLRLIYYSQIVNDFQKGDIAEGYSVSREKKESFPLTVTSAQKNPTAFYLCASTSSGWLAGGEQYFGPGTRLTVT.